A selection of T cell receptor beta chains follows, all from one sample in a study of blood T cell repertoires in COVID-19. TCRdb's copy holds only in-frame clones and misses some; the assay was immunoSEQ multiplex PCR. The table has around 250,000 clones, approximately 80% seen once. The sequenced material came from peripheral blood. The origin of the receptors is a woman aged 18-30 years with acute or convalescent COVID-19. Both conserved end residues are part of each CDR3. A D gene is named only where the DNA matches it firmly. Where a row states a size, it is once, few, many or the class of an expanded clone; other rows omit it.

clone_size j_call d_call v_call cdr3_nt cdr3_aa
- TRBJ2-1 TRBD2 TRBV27 TGTGCCAGCAGCTACACTAGCGGGGCGCACAATGAGCAGTTCTTC CASSYTSGAHNEQFF
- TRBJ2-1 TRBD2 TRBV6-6 TGTGCCAGCAGTCGTATAGCGGGAGAGTACTACAATGAGCAGTTCTTC CASSRIAGEYYNEQFF
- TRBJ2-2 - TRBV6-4 TGTGCCAGCAGTGACTCGGGGGGTACCGGGGAGCTGTTTTTT CASSDSGGTGELFF
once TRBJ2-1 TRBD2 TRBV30 TGTGCCTGGAGTCCCGACGGACTAGCGGGAGGGCCGTCCTACAATGAGCAGTTCTTC CAWSPDGLAGGPSYNEQFF
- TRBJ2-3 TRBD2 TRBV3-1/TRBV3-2 TGTGCCAGCAGCCCAAGACTAGCGGGAGGGCGACGCACAGATACGCAGTATTTT CASSPRLAGGRRTDTQYF
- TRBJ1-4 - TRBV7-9 TGTGCCAGCAGCTTTTTCCAACAGAATGAAAAACTGTTTTTT CASSFFQQNEKLFF
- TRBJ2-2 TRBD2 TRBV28 TGTGCCAGCAGTTTCCCCTCTAGCGGGGGCAAGATTGGGGAGCTGTTTTTT CASSFPSSGGKIGELFF
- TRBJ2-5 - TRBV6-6 TGTGCCAGCAGCCACTTTCGCGGGGTTTGGAGGGACGGAGACCAAGAGACCCAGTACTTC CASSHFRGVWRDGDQETQYF
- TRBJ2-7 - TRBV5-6 TGTGCCAGCAGCTCCAAAAATGACGGGTCTCGGGTCGGGGAGCAGTACTTC CASSSKNDGSRVGEQYF
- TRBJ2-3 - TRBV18 TGTGCCAGCTCACCCGGGCTAGGGGCAGATACGCAGTATTTT CASSPGLGADTQYF